This note documents a single T cell receptor beta chain sequence. The source of the sample is a study of CXCR3-negative and CXCR3-positive naive CD8 T cells. Sorting yielded triplicates of hundreds of thousands of cells for each CD8+ T cell subset. The TRB libraries of cDNA were built by UMI-labeled 5' RACE. With the 5' RACE reads reprocessed, TCRdb shows one record per CDR3 protein and no DNA. Listed are roughly 8,200 distinct CDR3 sequences; over 2% falls within the top ten. This CDR3 is 13 amino acids long. Germline CDR1 SGHAT, CDR2 FQNNGV. The clonotype was recovered from a human donor in good health. Some clones in this sample may be carry-over from other donors' samples. The sample consisted of naive CXCR3- CD8+ T cells from blood. The subset here: CD45RO-CCR7+CD27+CD95- naive CD8+ T cells lacking CXCR3 (TNR3-). The genes are TRBV11-2 and TRBJ2-3. CDR3: CASSLEVTDTQYF.